One and the same sample provided the 14 T cell receptor beta chains below, sequenced in a study of cytomegalovirus exposure and HLA in healthy donors. PCR primers comprised 60 Vbeta and 13 Jbeta primers. Sequencing used immunoSEQ multiplex PCR; TCRdb keeps in-frame clones, though not all of them. The profile shows about 110,000 clones, approximately 70% of them singletons. The sequencing sample was made of PBMCs. The receptors derive from a man aged 35 to 55 in good health and CMV-seropositive.

This chain connects TRBV23-1 to TRBJ2-1; TRBD1 agrees at 9 bases. TRBV23-1 is an open reading frame, and its role is uncertain. The CDR3 sequence is 20 residues long. V shed 8 bases, J shed 0 bases, and the junction held 20 bases outside the gene matches. This CDR3 reads CASGLFGTGMGKSSYNEQFF. Written as DNA, the CDR3 is TGCGCCAGCGGGCTATTTGGGACAGGGATGGGTAAAAGCTCCTACAATGAGCAGTTCTTC.

This clone was observed a handful of times. V gene TRBV4-2 combines with J gene TRBJ2-5; 9 positions agree with TRBD2. The CDR3 totals 18 residues. Germline loops: CDR1 LGHNA, CDR2 YNFKEQ. V gave up 4 bases and J gave up 5 bases; unmatched junction bases: 17. As DNA, the CDR3 is TGTGCCAGCAGCCCGGGGGGGTTCCTAGCGGGATCGGGGGAGACCCAGTACTTC. Protein product: CASSPGGFLAGSGETQYF.

This clone appeared a single time. This chain connects TRBV10-3 to TRBJ2-1; no clear D gene. The CDR3 runs 14 residues. The germline gives CDR1 ENHRY, CDR2 SYGVKD. V shed 0 bases and J shed 7 bases, with 10 bases lying between them. DNA for the CDR3: TGTGCCATCAGTGAGTCGGAGCTCGGGAATGAGCAGTTCTTC. Its translation is CAISESELGNEQFF.

This clone came up a few times. The chain couples TRBV5-1 to TRBJ2-5; D might be TRBD2 (6 bases). V was clipped by 1 base and J by 5 bases, with 12 bases between them. Germline CDR1 is SGHRS and CDR2 is YFSETQ. This CDR3 has 14 residues. This CDR3 reads CASSLLLATETQYF. In DNA form, the CDR3 reads TGCGCCAGCAGCTTGTTACTAGCAACGGAGACCCAGTACTTC. Full variable domain (missing parts from reference TRBV5-1 and TRBJ2-5): KAGVTQTPRYLIKTRGQQVTLSCSPISGHRSVSWYQQTPGQGLQFLFEYFSETQRNKGNFPGRFSGRQFSNSRSEMNVSTLELGDSALYLCASSLLLATETQYFGPGTRLLVL.

The chain carries TRBV20-1 and TRBJ1-2; weak D call: TRBD1 (5 bases). The germline gives CDR1 DFQATT, CDR2 SNEGSKA (reference sequence). Trimming took off 4 bases at V and 8 bases at J, with 11 bases between the two ends. There are 11 residues in the CDR3. CDR3 sequence: CSAIAGEGYTF. The CDR3 DNA reads TGCAGTGCTATCGCGGGGGAGGGCTACACCTTC.

The chain carries TRBV21-1 and TRBJ2-7; the table's D call, TRBD1, has no DNA check behind it. TRBV21-1 is a recognized pseudogene. The CDR3 runs 19 residues. CDR3 sequence: CASSKAGPGDKRKPYEQYV. DNA for the CDR3: TGTGCCAGCAGCAAAGCCGGGCCAGGGGACAAGCGGAAGCCCTACGAGCAGTACGTC.

The chain has TRBV9 and TRBJ2-1; 10 nucleotides match TRBD2. Germline CDR1 and CDR2: SGDLS and YYNGEE. The ends lost 2 bases at V and 12 bases at J; junction bases unmatched: 11. The CDR3 has 15 residues. CDR3 sequence (DNA): TGTGCCAGCAGCGTCCTTGGACTAGCGGCTTCGGGGCAGTTCTTC. Residues: CASSVLGLAASGQFF.

This clone was counted once. The chain combines TRBV15 with TRBJ1-2; D remains unclear. CDR1 is LNHNV, CDR2 YYDKDF, per germline (reference sequence). Trimming left V 3 bases short and J 8 bases short, with 19 bases between. The CDR3 covers 15 residues. The CDR3 DNA sequence: TGTGCCACCAGCAGCCTCCGGGAGAACCTTGGCGGCTACACCTTC. Protein product: CATSSLRENLGGYTF.

This clone was counted only a few times. The rearrangement uses TRBV28 and TRBJ2-1; 11 bases are shared with TRBD1. The CDR3 sequence is 18 residues long. The V and J ends lost 3 bases and 1 base, in that order; junction bases with no gene match: 8. CDR1 and CDR2 (germline): MDHEN, SYDVKM. Written as DNA, the CDR3 is TGTGCCAGCAGTTTGGACAGGGGGCTATCGGTGTCCTACAATGAGCAGTTCTTC. This codes for CASSLDRGLSVSYNEQFF.

Only a few counts were recorded for this clone. This sequence joins TRBV5-1 and TRBJ1-4; 7 bases match TRBD1. The CDR3 sequence is 15 residues long. Germline assignment: CDR1 SGHRS and CDR2 YFSETQ. Trimming removed 2 bases from V and 8 bases from J; junction bases left unmatched: 9. The CDR3, as DNA: TGCGCCAGCAGCTTCACAGGGGCCGCCACCGAAAAACTGTTTTTT. This translates into CASSFTGAATEKLFF.

The chain employs TRBV28 and TRBJ1-1; D perhaps matches TRBD1 (6 bases). The CDR3 length is 14 residues. The V and J ends lost 3 bases and 2 bases respectively, with 10 bases between them. Per the germline V gene, CDR1 is MDHEN and CDR2 is SYDVKM. The CDR3 reads CASSLTGRNTEAFF. In DNA form, the CDR3 reads TGTGCCAGCAGTTTGACAGGCAGAAACACTGAAGCTTTCTTT. Variable domain in full (rest from reference TRBV28 and TRBJ1-1): DVKVTQSSRYLVKRTGEKVFLECVQDMDHENMFWYRQDPGLGLRLIYFSYDVKMKEKGDIPEGYSVSREKKERFSLILESASTNQTSMYLCASSLTGRNTEAFFGQGTRLTVV.

As to this clone: Other nucleotide sequences from this sample produce the same CDR3. The chain carries TRBV5-1 and TRBJ2-5; 7 nucleotides align to TRBD1. The CDR3 sequence is 14 residues long. Germline V gene lookup returns CDR1 SGHRS and CDR2 YFSETQ. V dropped 0 bases and J dropped 2; count of bases not matched to a gene: 1. The CDR3 DNA sequence: TGCGCCAGCAGCTTGGGACAGGGTCAAGAGACCCAGTACTTC. Protein: CASSLGQGQETQYF. The entire variable domain, with the rest obtained from reference TRBV5-1 and TRBJ2-5, is as follows: KAGVTQTPRYLIKTRGQQVTLSCSPISGHRSVSWYQQTPGQGLQFLFEYFSETQRNKGNFPGRFSGRQFSNSRSEMNVSTLELGDSALYLCASSLGQGQETQYFGPGTRLLVL.

V usage is TRBV4-1 and J usage is TRBJ2-7, with 7 nucleotides matching TRBD2. CDR3 length: 17 residues. Germline-derived CDR1 and CDR2 are MGHRA and YSYEKL. The V segment lost 0 bases and the J segment 4 bases; nucleotides outside the gene matches: 12. CDR3 DNA sequence: TGCGCCAGCAGCCAAGATCCTGGGCCTAGCGGAGTTTACGAGCAGTACTTC. This translates into CASSQDPGPSGVYEQYF.

This chain joins TRBV7-9 and TRBJ2-7; TRBD2 might be the D (6 bases). Trimming removed 0 bases from V and 12 bases from J, with 12 bases in between. CDR3 length: 12 residues. The germline V gene has CDR1 SEHNR and CDR2 FQNEAQ (reference sequence). CDR3 in amino acids: CASSLAMEGPYV. For the CDR3, the DNA is TGTGCCAGCAGCTTAGCGATGGAGGGTCCGTACGTC.